This TCR beta chain was sequenced during a study of radiotherapy plus CTLA-4 blockade in lung cancer. The CDR3 sequence is 16 residues long. V shed 4 bases and J 6 bases; nucleotides not matched to a gene: 6. CDR1 is SGHNT, CDR2 YYREEE, per germline (reference sequence). Focal radiation plus CTLA-4 blockade with ipilimumab was administered to patients who had chemo-refractory metastatic non-small-cell lung cancer. Findings and caveats of the study: Reported findings show early blood T cell clone dynamics, with interferon-beta, best predicted response. Expansion in blood of tumor-derived TCR clones was seen after radiotherapy plus ipilimumab.

Method: immunoSEQ multiplex PCR; TCRdb's copy keeps in-frame clones and lacks some. In the table there are tens of thousands of clones, approximately 72% of which are singletons. This clone has a handful of counts. The antigen is unknown. The V gene is TRBV5-4, the J gene TRBJ2-1, with 14 bases identical to TRBD2. This receptor was identified in a human donor with non-small cell lung cancer who had stable disease on radiotherapy plus ipilimumab. The sequencing used peripheral blood, collected from a patient treated with radiotherapy plus ipilimumab. In DNA, the CDR3 is TGTGCCAGCAGCGGCCAAGGGACTAGCGGGGGCAATGAGCAGTTCTTC. Its translation is CASSGQGTSGGNEQFF.